The T cell receptor beta chain under discussion was sequenced for a study of Graves' ophthalmopathy and Graves' hyperthyroidism. Across the study: Peripheral blood (taken before any treatment) was collected at initial diagnosis.

There are many counts of this clonotype. Its target is unknown. Trimming took 0 bases from V and 3 from J, leaving 8 bases between them. In germline, CDR1 is SGHAT, CDR2 FQNNGV. The CDR3 loop spans 14 amino acids. General study findings and limits: Ophthalmopathy versus stable hyperthyroidism: 13-signature model gave around 86% sensitivity, 65% to 82% specificity. Ophthalmopathy progression was predicted by the model at roughly 66% sensitivity and approximately 72% specificity. Among expanded thyroid clonotypes above 0.001 frequency, most also occurred in blood.

RNA transcripts served as template for amplifying TCR beta CDR3 sequences. Investigators did first-round RT-PCR with HTBI primers, then second-round multiplex PCR. MiXCR was run by TCRdb on the multiplex PCR reads, yielding one entry per CDR3 protein. The sample shows about 400,000 distinct CDR3 sequences, 15% of them seen only once. The V call is TRBV11-2, the J call TRBJ2-5; D call uncertain. This TCR was recovered from a woman younger than 30 with stable Graves' hyperthyroidism. The sample taken for sequencing was peripheral blood. CDR3 sequence (DNA): TGTGCCAGCAGCTTAGAGGTTCTGGAAGAGACCCAGTACTTC. Amino acid sequence: CASSLEVLEETQYF.